Below, 20 T cell receptor beta chains from the same sample are listed, as sequenced in a study of cytomegalovirus exposure and HLA in healthy donors. PCR employed 60 Vbeta and 13 Jbeta primers. The table came from immunoSEQ multiplex PCR; TCRdb's copy has only in-frame clones and leaves some out. This table holds roughly 100,000 clones, approximately 64% found once. Sequences were obtained from PBMCs. The origin of the receptors is a human donor in good health.

This chain links TRBV6-6 with TRBJ1-1, with unresolved D. CDR1 MNHNY and CDR2 SVGAGI come from the germline V gene (reference sequence). There are 13 residues in the CDR3. Trimming removed 6 bases at V and 8 bases at J, with 16 bases between. The CDR3 DNA reads as TGTGCCAGCAGAACCAACACAGCCCAGGAAGCTTTCTTT. Protein product: CASRTNTAQEAFF.

The chain has TRBV7-2 and TRBJ2-5, with TRBD1 identical over 11 bases. After removal of 5 bases from V and 5 bases from J, the junction contained 1 base not matched to a gene. The germline CDR1 and CDR2 sequences are SGHTA and FQGNSA. This CDR3 has 13 amino acids. CDR3 in amino acids: CASSRDRGETQYF. CDR3 in DNA: TGTGCCAGCAGCCGGGACAGGGGGGAGACCCAGTACTTC.

The chain links TRBV27 to TRBJ2-1, with 7 bases identical to TRBD1. The length of the CDR3 is 14 residues. V lost 6 bases to trimming and J lost 5 bases; unmatched junction nucleotides: 7. Germline values: CDR1 MNHEY, CDR2 SMNVEV (reference sequence). The CDR3 nucleotides read TGTGCCAGCAGCCCGACAGGGTCCAACAATGAGCAGTTCTTC. Translating it yields CASSPTGSNNEQFF.

This clone appeared a few times. The CDR3 reads CASSTDRVQETQYF. The CDR3 DNA reads as TGTGCCAGCTCAACAGACAGAGTCCAAGAGACCCAGTACTTC. This chain connects TRBV2 to TRBJ2-5; the D gene is possibly TRBD1 (5 bases). Germline CDR1 is SNHLY and CDR2 is FYNNEI. This CDR3 is built from 14 residues. Trimming removed 8 bases at V and 1 base at J, with 14 bases between.

The chain recombines TRBV4-2 with TRBJ2-1, with TRBD1 matching 9 bases. Germline V gene data show CDR1 as LGHNA and CDR2 as YNFKEQ. The CDR3 is 15 amino acids. V gave up 1 base and J gave up 2 bases; unmatched junction bases: 0. The CDR3 nucleotides read TGTGCCAGCAGCCAAGGACAGGGGGCCTACAATGAGCAGTTCTTC. This encodes CASSQGQGAYNEQFF.

V gene TRBV6-6 combines with J gene TRBJ2-7; 7 bases are a match to TRBD1. Germline lookup yields CDR1 MNHNY and CDR2 SVGAGI (reference sequence). The V segment lost 1 base and the J segment 2 bases; nucleotides outside the gene matches: 5. The CDR3 consists of 15 residues. CDR3 amino acids: CASSYFTGTAYEQYF. CDR3 DNA: TGTGCCAGCAGTTACTTCACCGGGACAGCCTACGAGCAGTACTTC.

The rearrangement uses TRBV2 and TRBJ1-1; D unresolved. Trimming stripped 11 bases from V and 7 bases from J, with 26 bases between. The CDR3 covers 15 residues. CDR1 and CDR2 from the germline V gene are SNHLY and FYNNEI. The CDR3 region is CAPGKIRPFDFEAFF. CDR3 in DNA: TGTGCCCCGGGGAAGATCCGCCCGTTCGACTTTGAAGCTTTCTTT.

This clone was counted a few times. The V and J genes are TRBV2 and TRBJ2-7; 7 bases fit TRBD1. CDR1 is SNHLY, CDR2 FYNNEI, per germline. V gave up 4 bases and J gave up 5 bases; unmatched junction bases: 2. This CDR3 has 12 amino acids. CDR3 in amino acids: CASSGDSHEQYF. CDR3 DNA: TGTGCCAGCAGTGGGGACAGCCACGAGCAGTACTTC.

The sample holds one count of this clone. This sequence joins TRBV18 and TRBJ2-5; 7 bases are shared with TRBD1. The CDR3 has 18 amino acids. Germline values: CDR1 KGHSH, CDR2 LQKENI. V dropped 3 bases and J dropped 3; count of bases not matched to a gene: 16. CDR3 residues: CASSPTPGTADSKETQYF. The DNA of the CDR3 is TGTGCCAGCTCACCCACACCCGGGACAGCCGACTCCAAAGAGACCCAGTACTTC.

The chain combines TRBV7-2 with TRBJ2-7, with 9 bases identical to TRBD1. Germline CDR1 SGHTA, CDR2 FQGNSA. This CDR3 contains 13 residues. V lost 7 bases to trimming and J lost 7 bases; unmatched junction nucleotides: 8. The CDR3 DNA follows: TGTGCCAGCACCTTCCACAGGGGGCTAGAGCAGTACTTC. As protein: CASTFHRGLEQYF.

This clone was detected only a few times. The V and J genes are TRBV29-1 and TRBJ2-1; no reliable D call. The CDR3 totals 11 residues. Trimming left V 2 bases short and J 7 bases short, with 6 bases between. Per germline, CDR1 SQVTM and CDR2 ANQGSEA. The CDR3 reads CSVESQNEQFF. CDR3 bases: TGCAGCGTTGAATCCCAGAATGAGCAGTTCTTC.

V and J are TRBV6-5 and TRBJ1-1; D unclear. Germline V gene sequence: CDR1 MNHEY, CDR2 SVGAGI. The CDR3 contains 14 residues. Trimming took off 2 bases at V and 6 bases at J, with 13 bases between the two ends. CDR3 sequence (DNA): TGTGCCAGCAGTTACGACCCGACGAGGCCTGAAGCTTTCTTT. Its translation: CASSYDPTRPEAFF.

The V and J genes are TRBV6-1 and TRBJ1-3; D remains unclear. Germline CDR1 reads MNHNS; CDR2 reads SASEGT. V dropped 4 bases and J dropped 2 bases, with 6 bases sitting between them. The CDR3 runs 13 residues. The CDR3 here is CASSGQAGNTIYF. The CDR3 DNA reads TGTGCCAGCAGTGGACAAGCTGGAAACACCATATATTTT.

The gene calls are TRBV10-2 and TRBJ2-5; the match to TRBD1 covers 8 bases. The end of the DNA aligns better with TRBJ2-7, so the J call may be wrong. This CDR3 comprises 16 residues. Germline V CDR1 and CDR2: WSHSY, SAAADI. The CDR3: CASRVDTGTGRYEQYF. For the CDR3, the DNA is TGCGCCAGCAGAGTAGACACCGGGACAGGCCGATACGAGCAGTACTTC.

The rearrangement links TRBV7-9 to TRBJ2-3; TRBD2 aligns across 9 bases. The CDR3 loop spans 16 amino acids. Germline loops: CDR1 SEHNR, CDR2 FQNEAQ (reference sequence). V lost 3 bases and J lost 5; bases outside the gene matches: 9. The CDR3 nucleotides are TGTGCCAGCAGCTTTATTGCGGGAGGGCCGTTAGATACGCAGTATTTT. This codes for CASSFIAGGPLDTQYF.

This clone has just a few counts. The chain uses TRBV5-1 and TRBJ2-5; maybe TRBD1 (6 bases). The CDR3 sequence is 13 residues long. Germline V lookup: CDR1 SGHRS, CDR2 YFSETQ. Trimming shortened V by 4 bases and J by 4 bases, and 11 bases separated the two germline ends. In DNA, the CDR3 is TGCGCCAGCAGCCGGACAGAAATAGAGACCCAGTACTTC. Its protein is CASSRTEIETQYF.

This chain connects TRBV5-1 to TRBJ2-7; 11 bases map to TRBD2. The CDR3 covers 15 residues. V lost 1 base to trimming and J lost 2 bases; unmatched junction nucleotides: 2. CDR1 and CDR2 from the germline V gene are SGHRS and YFSETQ. The CDR3 nucleotides read TGCGCCAGCAGCTTGTCGACTAGCGGGACCTACGAGCAGTACTTC. Protein product: CASSLSTSGTYEQYF.

V usage is TRBV18 and J usage is TRBJ1-6; 9 bases map to TRBD1. The V and J ends lost 1 base and 9 bases, in that order; junction bases with no gene match: 4. Germline assignment: CDR1 KGHSH and CDR2 LQKENI. CDR3 length: 15 residues. The CDR3 DNA reads as TGTGCCAGCTCACCACAGCGGACAGGGGCTTCACCCCTCCACTTT. Translation gives CASSPQRTGASPLHF.

As for this clone: Other DNA variants within this sample encode the same CDR3. The genes are TRBV18 and TRBJ1-5; the match to TRBD1 covers 8 bases. V was pared by 2 bases and J by 3 bases, with 3 bases of the junction left unmatched. CDR3 size: 15 residues. Germline lookup yields CDR1 KGHSH and CDR2 LQKENI. The CDR3 spells CASSPGQGVNQPQHF. The DNA for the CDR3 is TGTGCCAGCTCACCAGGACAGGGCGTCAATCAGCCCCAGCATTTT.

This chain links TRBV4-2 with TRBJ1-2; weak D call: TRBD1 (5 bases). Trimming took off 2 bases at V and 8 bases at J, with 12 bases between the two ends. Germline values: CDR1 LGHNA, CDR2 YNFKEQ. The CDR3 runs to 13 residues. The CDR3 bases are TGTGCCAGCAGCCAACCCTCAGGGTACGGCTACACCTTC. Its translation: CASSQPSGYGYTF.